Sequencing of this T cell receptor (beta chain) was carried out in a study of blood T cell repertoires in COVID-19. About the research overall: Nucleic acid was either cDNA or gDNA, and it came from T cells, B-cell-depleted T cells, or PBMCs.

Cohort assignment relied on participant-reported clinical history. Here immunoSEQ multiplex PCR was the method, and the copy in TCRdb shows in-frame clones only, minus some. Among fewer than 500,000 clones, approximately 90% were seen once, and the ten largest hold approximately 2%. V dropped 3 bases and J dropped 0 bases, with 7 bases sitting between them. The length of the CDR3 is 14 residues. The germline gives CDR1 MDHEN, CDR2 SYDVKM. The sequence was obtained from a woman between 18 and 29 years old with acute COVID-19. Sequencing was performed on PBMCs or T cells enriched from blood (not recorded which). This chain links TRBV28 with TRBJ2-3; D is uncertain. The CDR3 reads CASSFQTSTDTQYF. DNA for the CDR3: TGTGCCAGCAGTTTCCAAACTAGCACAGATACGCAGTATTTT.